The 9 T cell receptor beta chains reported below all come from one sample, sequenced in a study of T-cell reconstitution after alpha-beta-depleted transplantation in children. Unique molecular identifiers were incorporated into the prepared TCRbeta library. TCRdb used MiXCR to reprocess the PCR reads, holding one entry per CDR3 protein. Of around 440,000 distinct CDR3 sequences listed, roughly a tenth are singletons. The specimen comprised PBMCs, sampled before TCRalphabeta/CD19-depleted stem cell transplant. The receptors here all came from a child aged 2-15 years with inherited bone marrow failure, due to receive a stem cell transplant.

This clonotype was found many times. This chain joins TRBV12-3 or TRBV12-4 and TRBJ2-5, with 8 bases matching TRBD1. V lost 5 bases, J lost 5 bases, and 13 bases stayed unmatched. The CDR3 extends over 16 amino acids. The chain's CDR3 is CASSGHSGQGRETQYF. DNA for the CDR3: TGTGCCAGCAGTGGGCATTCAGGACAGGGTCGTGAGACCCAGTACTTC.

The genes are TRBV19 and TRBJ2-7, with 7 positions matching TRBD1. The length of the CDR3 is 15 residues. Per the germline V gene, CDR1 is LNHDA and CDR2 is SQIVND (reference sequence). V gave up 4 bases and J gave up 3 bases; unmatched junction bases: 9. The DNA for the CDR3 is TGTGCCAGTAGTACCGGGATTACAGGGGACTACGAGCAGTACTTC. This translates into CASSTGITGDYEQYF.

The J gene is TRBJ2-2, the V gene TRBV5-1; a possible D gene is TRBD1 (5 bases). This CDR3 has 16 residues. Looked up from germline, CDR1 is SGHRS and CDR2 is YFSETQ. Trimming shortened V by 1 base and J by 6 bases, and 16 bases separated the two germline ends. CDR3 bases: TGCGCCAGCAGCTTGCTCGGCCAGGGCGACGCCGGGGAGCTGTTTTTT. It encodes CASSLLGQGDAGELFF.

This clonotype was counted many times. The rearrangement links TRBV15 to TRBJ2-3; D gene ambiguous. Germline-derived CDR1 and CDR2 are LNHNV and YYDKDF (reference sequence). The CDR3 is 16 residues long. The V end lost 0 bases, the J end lost 2 bases, and 12 bases lay between the germline ends. In nucleotides, the CDR3 is TGTGCCACCAGCAGAGATTTATCCGGCGCCACAGATACGCAGTATTTT. It yields the protein CATSRDLSGATDTQYF.

This clonotype was observed many times. The chain has TRBV14 and TRBJ2-1; a weak D match, TRBD2 (5 bases). The CDR3 has 14 amino acids. V lost 1 base and J 6 bases, leaving 10 bases between the germline ends. From germline, CDR1 is SGHDN and CDR2 FVKESK. In nucleotides, the CDR3 is TGTGCCAGCAGCCAAGGGCTAGCCATCAATGAGCAGTTCTTC. It codes for CASSQGLAINEQFF.

This clonotype was detected many times. The chain combines TRBV28 with TRBJ2-2; 9 positions match TRBD1. The CDR3 loop spans 15 amino acids. Germline CDR1 and CDR2: MDHEN and SYDVKM. V lost 4 bases, J lost 0 bases, and 0 bases stayed unmatched. The CDR3 spells CASSWDRANTGELFF. The CDR3, as DNA: TGTGCCAGCAGTTGGGACAGGGCGAACACCGGGGAGCTGTTTTTT.

At least ten counts were recorded for this clonotype. The chain couples TRBV4-3 to TRBJ2-3; D not resolved. The CDR3 is 13 amino acids. V lost 1 base and J 4 bases, leaving 6 bases between the germline ends. Germline V gene lookup returns CDR1 LGHNA and CDR2 YSLEER. CDR3 region: CASSQGRSDTQYF. The CDR3 coding sequence is TGCGCCAGCAGCCAAGGCCGATCAGATACGCAGTATTTT.

This clonotype was seen a handful of times. The genes are TRBV3-1 and TRBJ2-4, with D maybe TRBD2 (6 bases). The V end lost 7 bases, the J end lost 0 bases, and 28 bases lay between the germline ends. CDR1 is LGHDT and CDR2 is YNNKEL in the germline V gene (reference sequence). The CDR3 contains 20 residues. The CDR3 is CASNHIVPPWWGVAKNIQYF. The DNA of the CDR3 is TGTGCCAGCAACCATATAGTGCCCCCTTGGTGGGGGGTAGCCAAAAACATTCAGTACTTC. Full variable domain (missing parts from reference TRBV3-1 and TRBJ2-4): DTAVSQTPKYLVTQMGNDKSIKCEQNLGHDTMYWYKQDSKKFLKIMFSYNNKELIINETVPNRFSPKSPDKAHLNLHINSLELGDSAVYFCASNHIVPPWWGVAKNIQYFGAGTRLSVL.

This clonotype was seen a few times. The chain has TRBV19 and TRBJ2-2; 11 bases are a match to TRBD2. Per the germline V gene, CDR1 is LNHDA and CDR2 is SQIVND (reference sequence). V shed 3 bases and J 0 bases; nucleotides not matched to a gene: 6. The CDR3 runs to 18 residues. In DNA, the CDR3 is TGTGCCAGTAGTATCTTAGGGACTAGCGGACCGAACACCGGGGAGCTGTTTTTT. This gives the protein CASSILGTSGPNTGELFF.